This T cell receptor beta chain was captured in a study of OX40 agonist ivuxolimab in advanced cancers. Study summary: Patients were treated with intravenous ivuxolimab, dosed at 0.01 to 10 mg/kg and infused every 2 weeks. Enrollees could have had prior anti-PD-1, anti-PD-L1 or anti-CTLA-4 therapy, which around 40% had received.

Sequencing was performed with immunoSEQ multiplex PCR; in TCRdb, only in-frame clones are kept and a portion is missing. The repertoire has about 78,000 clones, roughly four fifths of them found once; the top ten carry 0.4% to 0.5%. The CDR3 spans 14 residues. Looked up from germline, CDR1 is SGDLS and CDR2 is YYNGEE. V was clipped by 3 bases and J by 9 bases, with 16 bases between them. The chain employs TRBV9 and TRBJ2-1; D gene unclear. The sample here was CD4+ or CD8+ T cells sorted from blood, taken in a trial of the OX40 agonist ivuxolimab. The source is an adult with an advanced solid tumor such as melanoma, head and neck, liver or kidney cancer. This CDR3 is CASSAVGRATEQFF. CDR3 nucleotides: TGTGCCAGCAGCGCCGTAGGTCGGGCAACTGAGCAGTTCTTC.